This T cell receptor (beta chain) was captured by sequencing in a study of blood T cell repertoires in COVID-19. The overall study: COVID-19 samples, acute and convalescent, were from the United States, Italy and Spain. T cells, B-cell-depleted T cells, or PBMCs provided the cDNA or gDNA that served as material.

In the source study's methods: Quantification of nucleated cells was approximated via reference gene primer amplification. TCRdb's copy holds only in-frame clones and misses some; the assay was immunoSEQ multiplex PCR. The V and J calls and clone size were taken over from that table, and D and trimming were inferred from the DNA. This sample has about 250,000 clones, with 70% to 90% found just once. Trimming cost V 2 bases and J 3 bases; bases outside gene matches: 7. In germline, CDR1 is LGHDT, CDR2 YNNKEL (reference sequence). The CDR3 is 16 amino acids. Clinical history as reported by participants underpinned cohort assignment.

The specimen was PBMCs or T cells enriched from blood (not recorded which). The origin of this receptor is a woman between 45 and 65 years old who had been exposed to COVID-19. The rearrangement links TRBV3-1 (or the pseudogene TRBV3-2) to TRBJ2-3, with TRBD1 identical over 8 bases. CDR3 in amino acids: CASSQRTGTVTDTQYF. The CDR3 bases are TGTGCCAGCAGCCAAAGGACAGGGACAGTAACAGATACGCAGTATTTT.